The rows below give T cell receptor beta chains drawn from one sample of a study of shared clonotypes between healthy human individuals. Only in-frame clones appear in the TCRdb table, and some are missing; sequencing was by immunoSEQ multiplex PCR. Among about 680,000 clones, 60% to 75% were seen once, and the ten largest hold 1.5% to 2%. The source material was memory CD4+ T cells sorted from blood. These receptors were obtained from a woman younger than 45 in good health. Each CDR3 is given with its conserved first and last residue. The D gene is left open where the match is weak. Part of the rows lack a size; the others show once, few, many or a class for expanded clones.

CDR3 DNA	CDR3 protein	D gene	clone size	V gene	J gene
TGTGCCAGCAGACCGCGAACAGGGGCCTCCTATGGCTACACCTTC	CASRPRTGASYGYTF	TRBD1	NA	TRBV7-9	TRBJ1-2
TGTGCCAGCAGTCCAAGGATCACCGGGGAGCTGTTTTTT	CASSPRITGELFF	NA	NA	TRBV6-5	TRBJ2-2
TGTGCCAGCAGCTTAAACGGGAGGGACACCGGGGAGCTGTTTTTT	CASSLNGRDTGELFF	TRBD2	NA	TRBV7-6	TRBJ2-2
TGCAGCGTTGCGGGACGGAGAAGGAGCGGGATTTGGGACAATGAGCAGTTCTTC	CSVAGRRRSGIWDNEQFF	TRBD2	NA	TRBV29-1	TRBJ2-1
TGTGCCAGCAGCGTGACCGGACGGGACGAGCAGTACTTC	CASSVTGRDEQYF	NA	NA	TRBV9	TRBJ2-7
TGTGCCAGCAGTGAATGGGACCGTCAGCCCCAGCATTTT	CASSEWDRQPQHF	NA	NA	TRBV6-1	TRBJ1-5
TGCGCCAGCAGCTTGGGACAGCAGGAGGGGTACACCTTC	CASSLGQQEGYTF	NA	NA	TRBV5-1	TRBJ1-2
TGCAGTGCTAGCCCCTTCTACGAGCAGTACTTC	CSASPFYEQYF	NA	many	TRBV20-1	TRBJ2-7
TGTGCCAGCAGTCGGGGGTACAAGTACAATGAGCAGTTCTTC	CASSRGYKYNEQFF	NA	NA	TRBV27	TRBJ2-1
TGTGCCAGCAGCGGCCGACTAGCGGGACACTACAATGAGCAGTTCTTC	CASSGRLAGHYNEQFF	TRBD2	NA	TRBV4-2	TRBJ2-1
TGCGCCAGCACAGGTAGCGGGACTAGCTCCTACAATGAGCAGTTCTTC	CASTGSGTSSYNEQFF	TRBD2	NA	TRBV10-2	TRBJ2-1
TGTGCCAGCAGACCCATCAGGGACTCTGGAAACACCATATATTTT	CASRPIRDSGNTIYF	NA	many	TRBV27	TRBJ1-3
TGTGCGGGAAGGCGGGAGGTCGAGACCGGGGAGCTGTTTTTT	CAGRREVETGELFF	TRBD2	NA	TRBV9	TRBJ2-2
TGTGCCAGCAGCTCGGGGGACCGAGGGCTCGAGCAGTACTTC	CASSSGDRGLEQYF	NA	NA	TRBV27	TRBJ2-7
TGTGCCAGCAGTTGGGGACAGTCTAATGAAAAACTGTTTTTT	CASSWGQSNEKLFF	TRBD1	few	TRBV28	TRBJ1-4
TGTGCCAGCAGTTTCTCAGGGACAGCCTGGGGAGGAAACACCATATATTTT	CASSFSGTAWGGNTIYF	TRBD1	NA	TRBV28	TRBJ1-3
TGTGCCAGCAGCTTAGTTAGGGCCGCGACGGGAAACACCATATATTTT	CASSLVRAATGNTIYF	NA	NA	TRBV11-2	TRBJ1-3
TGTGCCAGCAGCATAAAAGAGACCCAGTACTTC	CASSIKETQYF	NA	NA	TRBV7-3	TRBJ2-5
TGTGCCAGTAGTACCGGGAGTGCCAAAAACATTCAGTACTTC	CASSTGSAKNIQYF	NA	NA	TRBV19	TRBJ2-4
TGTGCCAGCAGTTGGGGTCCCCAGCATTTT	CASSWGPQHF	NA	many	TRBV28	TRBJ1-5
TGTGCCAGCAGTGAGCGAGTTAAAGAGACCCAGTACTTC	CASSERVKETQYF	NA	few	TRBV25-1	TRBJ2-5
TGCGCCAGCGGCCTAAGGACTGGACCCTCCTACGAGCAGTACTTC	CASGLRTGPSYEQYF	NA	NA	TRBV23-1	TRBJ2-7
TGTGCCAGCAGTGAAAATGCGGGGGCTCAATATCAGCCCCAGCATTTT	CASSENAGAQYQPQHF	NA	NA	TRBV6-1	TRBJ1-5
TGTGCCAGCAGCTTTCCGAGGGAGACCCAGTACTTC	CASSFPRETQYF	NA	NA	TRBV5-4	TRBJ2-5
TGTGCCAGCACCCGGGGTGGGACTAGCGGCACAGATACGCAGTATTTT	CASTRGGTSGTDTQYF	TRBD2	NA	TRBV5-4	TRBJ2-3
TGTGCCAGTAGGGGGGCGACGAATCAGCCCCAGCATTTT	CASRGATNQPQHF	NA	NA	TRBV19	TRBJ1-5
TGTGCCAGCAGTTCGGGACAGGGTAATGAAAAACTGTTTTTT	CASSSGQGNEKLFF	TRBD1	NA	TRBV28	TRBJ1-4
TGTGCCTGGAGTGGCGGCAGGGTCGGTCAGCCCCAGCATTTT	CAWSGGRVGQPQHF	NA	NA	TRBV30	TRBJ1-5
TGTGCCAGCAGCCCATCGGCGGGAACCACCTACGAGCAGTACTTC	CASSPSAGTTYEQYF	NA	NA	TRBV25-1	TRBJ2-7
TGCGCCAGCAGCTTGGGATCAAGGGGCCAGCCCCAGCATTTT	CASSLGSRGQPQHF	NA	NA	TRBV5-1	TRBJ1-5
TGTGCCAGCAGCCAGATGGCGGATAGCACAGATACGCAGTATTTT	CASSQMADSTDTQYF	NA	NA	TRBV6-5	TRBJ2-3
TGTGCCAGCAGCTCCCCTGTAGCGCCCGGGGAGCTGTTTTTT	CASSSPVAPGELFF	NA	NA	TRBV5-4	TRBJ2-2
TGTGCCTCCACGGAGGGCGGCAATCAGCCCCAGCATTTT	CASTEGGNQPQHF	NA	NA	TRBV30	TRBJ1-5
TGTGCCAGCAGAAGACAGGGATCGGTGAACACTGAAGCTTTCTTT	CASRRQGSVNTEAFF	TRBD1	NA	TRBV28	TRBJ1-1
TGTGCCAGCAGCCCCCGACAGGCCGAGACTGAAGCTTTCTTT	CASSPRQAETEAFF	NA	once	TRBV9	TRBJ1-1
TGTGCCTGGAGTGTAGGGACAGGGTCCGCAGATACGCAGTATTTT	CAWSVGTGSADTQYF	TRBD1	once	TRBV30	TRBJ2-3
TGTGCCAGCAGTTACTCGCCTGGGACAGGTAATGAGCAGTACTTC	CASSYSPGTGNEQYF	TRBD1	NA	TRBV6-5	TRBJ2-7
TGTGCCAGCAGTCCGCACTTTCAGGGGCATGGCTACACCTTC	CASSPHFQGHGYTF	NA	few	TRBV28	TRBJ1-2
TGTGCCAGTAGTCCGGGACTAGCGGGAGGGCCTTCAGTGGAGACCCAGTACTTC	CASSPGLAGGPSVETQYF	TRBD2	NA	TRBV19	TRBJ2-5
TGTGCCTGGAGCGCATTCGGCAGGGCTTTGTCCTACGAGCAGTACTTC	CAWSAFGRALSYEQYF	NA	once	TRBV30	TRBJ2-7
TGTGCCAGCAGTTCCGAAGGGGGCTCATATCCTGAAGCTTTCTTT	CASSSEGGSYPEAFF	TRBD1	NA	TRBV28	TRBJ1-1
TGTGCCGGCAACAGCAATCAGCCCCAGCATTTT	CAGNSNQPQHF	NA	NA	TRBV27	TRBJ1-5
TGTGCCAGCACCCAAGGGGATGGCCGGGTGTGGGGACACACTGAAGCTTTCTTT	CASTQGDGRVWGHTEAFF	NA	few	TRBV11-2	TRBJ1-1
TGCAGCGTTGTACTGGCAGGGGCCAAAAACATTCAGTACTTC	CSVVLAGAKNIQYF	NA	NA	TRBV29-1	TRBJ2-4
TGCAGCGTACAGGACAGGGGGCCTCCGGTGGGCAATGAGCAGTTCTTC	CSVQDRGPPVGNEQFF	TRBD1	NA	TRBV29-1	TRBJ2-1
TGCAGCGTTGTTGGGCGGGAGAGGAACGAGCAGTACTTC	CSVVGRERNEQYF	TRBD2	NA	TRBV29-1	TRBJ2-7
TGTGCCATCAGTGAGTCGAGTCCAGAGACCCAGTACTTC	CAISESSPETQYF	NA	NA	TRBV10-3	TRBJ2-5